This TCR beta chain is drawn from a study of technical replicates of blood from a few donors. CDR1 is PRHDT and CDR2 is FYEKMQ in the germline V gene (reference sequence). The CDR3 runs to 15 residues. Trimming left V 4 bases short and J 3 bases short, with 12 bases between. Method: immunoSEQ multiplex PCR; TCRdb's copy keeps in-frame clones and lacks some. The sample gives 65,000 to 90,000 clones, 90% to 95% of which show up once; 0.27% is in the top ten. The V and J genes are TRBV13 and TRBJ2-2, with D perhaps matching TRBD2 (6 bases). The receptor's source is a human donor in good health. The source material was T cells isolated from PBMCs. CDR3 in DNA: TGTGCCAGCAGCTGGAGGGTCGGGCACACCGGGGAGCTGTTTTTT. Translated: CASSWRVGHTGELFF.